Listed below are T cell receptor beta chains from one sample, sequenced in a study of blood T cell repertoires in COVID-19. Profiling relied on immunoSEQ multiplex PCR, and the TCRdb table lists in-frame clones only, not all of them. Seen here are 120,000 to 150,000 clones, 84% observed once, and the top ten hold roughly 5.5%. The specimen was PBMCs or T cells enriched from blood (not recorded which). These receptors were taken from a woman aged 45-59 years who had been exposed to COVID-19. Both conserved end residues are part of each CDR3. A D gene is named only where the DNA matches it firmly. The size of a clone is reported for some rows only, either as once, few or many, or as a class for expanded clones.

J	V	size	D	length	DNA	CDR3
TRBJ2-2	TRBV10-3	.	TRBD1	14	TGTGCCATCGACAGGGGTGAAGGTACCGGGGAGCTGTTTTTT	CAIDRGEGTGELFF
TRBJ2-7	TRBV12-3/TRBV12-4	.	.	13	TGTGCCAGCAGTTTAGGTCCGGGACTCGAGCAGTACTTC	CASSLGPGLEQYF
TRBJ2-1	TRBV11-2	.	TRBD2	16	TGTGCCAGCAGCTTAGGGCTAGCGGGAGCGGGCAATGAGCAGTTCTTC	CASSLGLAGAGNEQFF
TRBJ1-1	TRBV6-2/TRBV6-3	.	.	11	TGTGCCAGCAGTGGAGTATTTGAAGCTTTCTTT	CASSGVFEAFF
TRBJ1-4	TRBV7-9	.	.	16	TGTGCCAGCAGCGTGCTCCGAGATGCAACTAATGAAAAACTGTTTTTT	CASSVLRDATNEKLFF
TRBJ1-6	TRBV5-4	once	.	15	TGTGCCAGCAGCTTGGAGAGCTCCTATAATTCACCCCTCCACTTT	CASSLESSYNSPLHF
TRBJ1-1	TRBV6-6	.	.	14	TGTGCCAGCAGGGCGGGACGCTACTCGGAGGGAGCTTTCTTT	CASRAGRYSEGAFF
TRBJ2-4	TRBV27	.	TRBD2	13	TGTGCCAGCAGTTTCGGAGGGAGGGCCGCTCAGTACTTC	CASSFGGRAAQYF
TRBJ2-1	TRBV5-4	once	TRBD2	15	TGTGCCAGCAGCTTGAAACGGGAGGTAGACAATGAGCAGTTCTTC	CASSLKREVDNEQFF
TRBJ1-3	TRBV10-2	.	TRBD1	15	TGCGCCAGCATGGGACAGGCGAGCTCTGGAAACACCATATATTTT	CASMGQASSGNTIYF
TRBJ1-2	TRBV12-5	.	TRBD1	13	TGTGCTAGGCGAGGACAGGAGGTTTGGGGCTACACCTTC	CARRGQEVWGYTF
TRBJ1-5	TRBV19	.	TRBD1	13	TGTGCCAGTAGTGCAGGGGGTAATCAGCCCCAGCATTTT	CASSAGGNQPQHF
TRBJ2-2	TRBV11-2	.	TRBD1	16	TGTGCCAGCAGCTTAGGAGTGACAGGGGATACCGGGGAGCTGTTTTTT	CASSLGVTGDTGELFF
TRBJ1-5	TRBV7-9	.	TRBD1	15	TGTGCCAGCAGTCCTACCGGGACAGGCAATCAGCCCCAGCATTTT	CASSPTGTGNQPQHF
TRBJ2-2	TRBV5-4	.	.	15	TGTGCCAGCAGCCCCGGAGGGCGCGACACCGGGGAGCTGTTTTTT	CASSPGGRDTGELFF
TRBJ1-2	TRBV18	few	.	15	TGTGCCAGCTCACTTACGACAGAAACTAACTATGGCTACACCTTC	CASSLTTETNYGYTF
TRBJ1-6	TRBV6-1	.	.	16	TGTGCCAGCAGTGAAGTCACGAGCTCCTATAATTCACCCCTCCACTTT	CASSEVTSSYNSPLHF
TRBJ1-1	TRBV3-1/TRBV3-2	.	.	17	TGTGCCAGCAGCCCGAGTCTCAGGTCATACACGAACACTGAAGCTTTCTTT	CASSPSLRSYTNTEAFF
TRBJ1-1	TRBV11-1	.	TRBD1	13	TGTGCCAGCAGCTTAGGGGACAGGGGGGAAGCTTTCTTT	CASSLGDRGEAFF
TRBJ2-1	TRBV13	.	TRBD1	14	TGTGCCAGCCGATCGACAGGGTCGAGGAATGAGCAGTTCTTC	CASRSTGSRNEQFF
TRBJ2-7	TRBV4-1	.	.	15	TGCGCCAGCAGCACCACTACCTCACCCTCCTACGAGCAGTACTTC	CASSTTTSPSYEQYF